Listed below are T cell receptor beta chains from one sample, sequenced in a study of blood T cell repertoires in COVID-19. Assay: immunoSEQ multiplex PCR; the TCRdb copy retains only in-frame clones and omits some. The sample consists of 130,000 or so clones, about 80% of them appearing once. What was sequenced was PBMCs or T cells enriched from blood (not recorded which). All receptors come from a man aged 45-65 years who had recovered from COVID-19. The CDR3 runs from the conserved cysteine through the conserved F or W. A D gene is named only where the DNA matches it firmly. The size entry is marked missing in some rows and otherwise reads once, few, many or a size class.

cdr3_nt cdr3_aa j_call clone_size v_call d_call
TGCGCCAGCAGCTTGGTTAGCGGGGGTTACAATGAGCAGTTCTTC CASSLVSGGYNEQFF TRBJ2-1 NA TRBV5-1 TRBD2
TGTGCCAGCAGTGAATGGGACACCGAGAAGAACACCGGGGAGCTGTTTTTT CASSEWDTEKNTGELFF TRBJ2-2 few TRBV6-4 NA
TGTGCCTGGAGTGGGGAGCGGGGGGCCAAAAACATTCAGTACTTC CAWSGERGAKNIQYF TRBJ2-4 once TRBV30 TRBD2
TGTGCCAGCAGCCGTCCAGGCGGGGACTATGGCTACACCTTC CASSRPGGDYGYTF TRBJ1-2 NA TRBV6-5 NA
TGCGCCAGCGCCGGGAAATACAATGAGCAGTTCTTC CASAGKYNEQFF TRBJ2-1 NA TRBV10-1 NA
TGTGCCAGCAGCTTAACAGGGGGAACTGAAGCTTTCTTT CASSLTGGTEAFF TRBJ1-1 NA TRBV7-3 NA
TGTGCCAGCAGCGCCGAAGGACAGTTGAGGAACACTGAAGCTTTCTTT CASSAEGQLRNTEAFF TRBJ1-1 NA TRBV7-9 NA
TGTGCCAGCAAGAGGGACAGGGGTGAAAAACTGTTTTTT CASKRDRGEKLFF TRBJ1-4 few TRBV12-3/TRBV12-4 TRBD1
TGTGCCAGCAGCTTGGCGAACTATGGCTACACCTTC CASSLANYGYTF TRBJ1-2 NA TRBV5-8 NA
TGTGCCAGCAGTTACACGGACAGGCTGAACACTGAAGCTTTCTTT CASSYTDRLNTEAFF TRBJ1-1 NA TRBV6-6 TRBD1
TGTGCCAGCAGCGCAACTGACAGGGGAAAAGAAGCTTTCTTT CASSATDRGKEAFF TRBJ1-1 NA TRBV9 TRBD1
TGTGCTAGTGGTACCGGACAGGGGGCAGGAAACACCATATATTTT CASGTGQGAGNTIYF TRBJ1-3 NA TRBV12-5 TRBD1
TGTGCCAGCAGCATAGATTCACCCCTCCACTTT CASSIDSPLHF TRBJ1-6 NA TRBV21-1 NA
TGTGCCATCAGTGGGCACAATGAGCAGTTCTTC CAISGHNEQFF TRBJ2-1 once TRBV10-3 NA
TGTGCCAGCAGCCGGGACAGGGAAGCTGAAGCTTTCTTT CASSRDREAEAFF TRBJ1-1 NA TRBV6-5 TRBD1
TGCAGTCGCGAGGGACAGACGGGCTACACCTTC CSREGQTGYTF TRBJ1-2 NA TRBV20-1 TRBD1
TGTGCCAGCATCACCCCAACAGGAGCGAACACTGAAGCTTTCTTT CASITPTGANTEAFF TRBJ1-1 NA TRBV6-5 NA
TGTGCCAGCAGCTTCGGGGGACGGATGAACACTGAAGCTTTCTTT CASSFGGRMNTEAFF TRBJ1-1 NA TRBV11-2 NA
TGCGCCAGCAGCTTGGCCCCGCTAGCGGGGGGGACCGGGGAGCTGTTTTTT CASSLAPLAGGTGELFF TRBJ2-2 NA TRBV5-1 TRBD2
TGTGCCAGCTCACGCGCGAACACTGAAGCTTTCTTT CASSRANTEAFF TRBJ1-1 NA TRBV18 NA
TGTGCCACGGGACTTAGCAATCAGCCCCAGCATTTT CATGLSNQPQHF TRBJ1-5 NA TRBV10-3 NA
TGTGCCATCAGTGGGGCCGACAATGAGCAGTTCTTC CAISGADNEQFF TRBJ2-1 NA TRBV10-3 NA
TGTGCCACGGTGAAAGCGGGGGGTGGCAATGAGCAGTTCTTC CATVKAGGGNEQFF TRBJ2-1 NA TRBV10-3 TRBD2
TGTGCCAGCTCTCAACAGGGTGTGCGGACCCAGTACTTC CASSQQGVRTQYF TRBJ2-5 NA TRBV18 NA
TGTGCCAGCGGAGGGCGCGGCTACACCTTC CASGGRGYTF TRBJ1-2 NA TRBV2 NA
TGTGCCAGTCAACCCCCCGGGACTAGCGGGGCTAATGAGCAGTTCTTC CASQPPGTSGANEQFF TRBJ2-1 NA TRBV19 TRBD2
TGTGCCAGCAGCCCTGGGGGGAGCTCCTACAATGAGCAGTTCTTC CASSPGGSSYNEQFF TRBJ2-1 NA TRBV5-5 NA
TGTGCCAGCTCACCCGTCGGAGATTCACCCCTCCACTTT CASSPVGDSPLHF TRBJ1-6 NA TRBV18 NA
TGTGCCAGCAGTTTGTTCGGGGGGCCTACAGAGACCCAGTACTTC CASSLFGGPTETQYF TRBJ2-5 NA TRBV28 NA
TGTGCCAGTAGTATGGTACGGAATCAGCCCCAGCATTTT CASSMVRNQPQHF TRBJ1-5 once TRBV19 NA
TGTGCCAGCACTGGGAGCAGGGCCAACGTCCTGACTTTC CASTGSRANVLTF TRBJ2-6 NA TRBV6-5 NA
TGCGCCAGCAGCCCAACACAGACTGGAAACACCATATATTTT CASSPTQTGNTIYF TRBJ1-3 NA TRBV5-1 NA
TGTGCCAGCAGTTCATACCGGGACAGGGGGCGCGGGGACTATGGCTACACCTTC CASSSYRDRGRGDYGYTF TRBJ1-2 NA TRBV27 TRBD1
TGTGCCAGCAGTTACTCGGCCGGGGTGGGGAACACTGAAGCTTTCTTT CASSYSAGVGNTEAFF TRBJ1-1 NA TRBV6-5 NA
TGCGCCAGCAGCAGAGGACAGGGGAACACTGAAGCTTTCTTT CASSRGQGNTEAFF TRBJ1-1 NA TRBV5-1 TRBD1
TGTGCCACCAGCAGAGATAGACTTATGAACACTGAAGCTTTCTTT CATSRDRLMNTEAFF TRBJ1-1 NA TRBV15 NA
TGTGCCAGCAGCCAATCGAAGGGGGGGCGGCCTGAAGCTTTCTTT CASSQSKGGRPEAFF TRBJ1-1 NA TRBV16 NA
TGTGCCAGCAGTCGCCGCCGTAGCGGGGGACCCATGAATGAGCAGTTCTTC CASSRRRSGGPMNEQFF TRBJ2-1 NA TRBV7-9 TRBD2
TGTGCCAGCAGCTTATTAGGGGGAACCGGGGAGCTGTTTTTT CASSLLGGTGELFF TRBJ2-2 NA TRBV7-2 NA
TGTGCCAGCAGCCCGACAGGGGACCACAATGAGCAGTTCTTC CASSPTGDHNEQFF TRBJ2-1 NA TRBV9 TRBD1
TGTGCCAGCAGCTTAGAAGGGACAGCGGGAGGAGAGACCCAGTACTTC CASSLEGTAGGETQYF TRBJ2-5 many TRBV11-1 TRBD2
TGTGCCTCTCATCGGGACAGCCAAGAGACCCAGTACTTC CASHRDSQETQYF TRBJ2-5 NA TRBV10-3 TRBD1
TGTGCCAGCTCACCGGGGGGCTATGGCTACACCTTC CASSPGGYGYTF TRBJ1-2 few TRBV18 NA
TGTGCCAGCAGTGAAACAGGGCCCTTCGATTCCCCGGGCTCCTACAATGAGCAGTTCTTC CASSETGPFDSPGSYNEQFF TRBJ2-1 NA TRBV2 NA
TGTGCCAGCAGCTCCCGACTAGCGGGGGGGTCAGATACGCAGTATTTT CASSSRLAGGSDTQYF TRBJ2-3 NA TRBV5-4 TRBD2
TGTGCCAGCAGTGTAGGGGGACAGCCCACTGAAGCTTTCTTT CASSVGGQPTEAFF TRBJ1-1 NA TRBV28 TRBD1
TGTGCCAGCACCAGACCCCCGGGGAATGAGCAGTTCTTC CASTRPPGNEQFF TRBJ2-1 NA TRBV7-8 NA
TGTGCCAGCAGCCAAGGAAGTCTAATTGGCTACACCTTC CASSQGSLIGYTF TRBJ1-2 NA TRBV3-1/TRBV3-2 NA
TGTGCCAGCAGCCCGACAGGGGGCTCAATGAACACTGAAGCTTTCTTT CASSPTGGSMNTEAFF TRBJ1-1 NA TRBV7-9 TRBD1
TGCGCCAGCAGCTTGGCCGCGGCTAGCACAGATACGCAGTATTTT CASSLAAASTDTQYF TRBJ2-3 NA TRBV5-1 NA
TGTGCCAGCAGCTTGTCGGGGATCCCCAATTCACCCCTCCACTTT CASSLSGIPNSPLHF TRBJ1-6 NA TRBV5-5 NA
TGTGCCACCAGCAGAGTGGGACAGACCTACGAGCAGTACTTC CATSRVGQTYEQYF TRBJ2-7 NA TRBV15 TRBD1